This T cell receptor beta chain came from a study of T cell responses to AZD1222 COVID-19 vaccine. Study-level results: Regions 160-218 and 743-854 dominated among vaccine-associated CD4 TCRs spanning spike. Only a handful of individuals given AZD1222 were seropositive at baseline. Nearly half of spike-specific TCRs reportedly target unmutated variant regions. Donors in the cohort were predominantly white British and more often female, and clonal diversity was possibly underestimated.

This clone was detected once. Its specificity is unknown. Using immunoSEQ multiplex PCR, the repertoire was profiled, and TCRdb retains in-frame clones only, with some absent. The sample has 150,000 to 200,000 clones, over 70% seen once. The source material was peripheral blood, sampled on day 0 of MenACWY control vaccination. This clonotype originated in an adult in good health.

CDR3 residues: CAWSVGQNPGNTIYF. For the CDR3, the DNA is TGTGCCTGGAGTGTAGGACAGAATCCTGGAAACACCATATATTTT. The chain couples TRBV30 to TRBJ1-3; possibly TRBD1 for D (6 bases). In germline, CDR1 is GTSNPN, CDR2 SVGIG (reference sequence). The CDR3 runs 15 residues. Trimming removed 0 bases at V and 2 bases at J, with 11 bases between.